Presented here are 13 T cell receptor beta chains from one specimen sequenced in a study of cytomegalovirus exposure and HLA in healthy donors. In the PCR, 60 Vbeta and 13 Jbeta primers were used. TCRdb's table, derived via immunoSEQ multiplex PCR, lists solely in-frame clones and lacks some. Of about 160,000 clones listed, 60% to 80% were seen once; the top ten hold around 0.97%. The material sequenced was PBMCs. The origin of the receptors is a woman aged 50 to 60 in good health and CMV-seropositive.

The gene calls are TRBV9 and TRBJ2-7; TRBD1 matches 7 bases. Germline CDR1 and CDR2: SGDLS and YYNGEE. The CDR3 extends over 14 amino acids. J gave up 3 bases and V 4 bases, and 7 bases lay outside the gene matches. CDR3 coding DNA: TGTGCCAGCAGCCCGACAGGGAACCTCTACGAGCAGTACTTC. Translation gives CASSPTGNLYEQYF.

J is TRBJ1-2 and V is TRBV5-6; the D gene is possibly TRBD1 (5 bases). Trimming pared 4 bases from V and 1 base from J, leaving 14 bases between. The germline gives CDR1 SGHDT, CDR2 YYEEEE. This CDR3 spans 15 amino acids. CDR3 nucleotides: TGTGCCAGCAGCCTAGCCTGGGGGGGTAACTATGGCTACACCTTC. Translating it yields CASSLAWGGNYGYTF. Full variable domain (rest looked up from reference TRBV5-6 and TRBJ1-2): DAGVTQSPTHLIKTRGQQVTLRCSPKSGHDTVSWYQQALGQGPQFIFQYYEEEERQRGNFPDRFSGHQFPNYSSELNVNALLLGDSALYLCASSLAWGGNYGYTFGSGTRLTVV.

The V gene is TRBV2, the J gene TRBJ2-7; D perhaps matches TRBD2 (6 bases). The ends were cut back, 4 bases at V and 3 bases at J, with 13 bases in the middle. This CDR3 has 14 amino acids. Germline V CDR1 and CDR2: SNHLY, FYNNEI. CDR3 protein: CASSVGGLGYEQYF. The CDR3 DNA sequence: TGTGCCAGCAGTGTTGGAGGGTTGGGCTACGAGCAGTACTTC.

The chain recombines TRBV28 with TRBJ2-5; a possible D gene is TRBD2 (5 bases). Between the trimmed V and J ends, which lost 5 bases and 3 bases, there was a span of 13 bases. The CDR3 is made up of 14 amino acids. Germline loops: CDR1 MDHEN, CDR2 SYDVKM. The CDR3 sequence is CASSKGLSKETQYF. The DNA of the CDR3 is TGTGCCAGCAGTAAAGGACTTTCCAAAGAGACCCAGTACTTC. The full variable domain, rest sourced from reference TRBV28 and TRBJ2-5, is DVKVTQSSRYLVKRTGEKVFLECVQDMDHENMFWYRQDPGLGLRLIYFSYDVKMKEKGDIPEGYSVSREKKERFSLILESASTNQTSMYLCASSKGLSKETQYFGPGTRLLVL.

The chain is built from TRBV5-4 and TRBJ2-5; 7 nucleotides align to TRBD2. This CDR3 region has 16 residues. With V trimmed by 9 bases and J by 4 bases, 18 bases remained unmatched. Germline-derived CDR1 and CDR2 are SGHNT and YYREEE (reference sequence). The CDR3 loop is CAIRPGGVGLVETQYF. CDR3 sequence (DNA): TGTGCCATTCGCCCGGGAGGTGTCGGTTTGGTAGAGACCCAGTACTTC. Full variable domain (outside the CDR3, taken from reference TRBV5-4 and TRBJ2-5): ETGVTQSPTHLIKTRGQQVTLRCSSQSGHNTVSWYQQALGQGPQFIFQYYREEENGRGNFPPRFSGLQFPNYSSELNVNALELDDSALYLCAIRPGGVGLVETQYFGPGTRLLVL.

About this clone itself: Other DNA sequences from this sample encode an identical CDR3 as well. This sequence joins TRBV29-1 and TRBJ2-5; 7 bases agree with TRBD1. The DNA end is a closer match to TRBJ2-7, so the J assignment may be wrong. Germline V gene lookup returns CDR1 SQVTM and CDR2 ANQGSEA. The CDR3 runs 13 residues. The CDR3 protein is CSVRQGSSYEQYF. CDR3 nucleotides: TGCAGCGTTAGACAGGGCAGCTCCTACGAGCAGTACTTC.

Here the CDR3 DNA reads TGTGCCAGCAGCGGACTCACAGGGGATGGCTACACCTTC. Translation gives CASSGLTGDGYTF. J is TRBJ1-2 and V is TRBV6-5; 7 bases are shared with TRBD1. CDR3 length: 13 amino acids. J lost 6 bases, V lost 6 bases, and 7 bases had no gene match. CDR1 and CDR2 (germline): MNHEY, SVGAGI.

The CDR3 sequence is CSVVEVGHEQYF. CDR3 in DNA: TGCAGCGTTGTTGAGGTAGGCCACGAGCAGTACTTC. J is TRBJ2-7 and V is TRBV29-1; D remains ambiguous. The CDR3 length is 12 residues. In germline, CDR1 is SQVTM, CDR2 ANQGSEA. With 4 bases removed from V and 5 bases from J, the gap between germline ends came to 12 bases.

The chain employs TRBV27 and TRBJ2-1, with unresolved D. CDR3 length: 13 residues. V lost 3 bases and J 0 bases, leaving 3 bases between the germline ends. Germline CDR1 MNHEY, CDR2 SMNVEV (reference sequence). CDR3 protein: CASSLSSYNEQFF. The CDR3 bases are TGTGCCAGCAGTTTGAGCTCCTACAATGAGCAGTTCTTC.

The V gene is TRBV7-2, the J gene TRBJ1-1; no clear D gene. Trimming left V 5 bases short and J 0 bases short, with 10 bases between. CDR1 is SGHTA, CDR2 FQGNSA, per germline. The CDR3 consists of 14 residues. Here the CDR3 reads CASSPQVMNTEAFF. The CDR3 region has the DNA TGTGCCAGCAGCCCACAAGTTATGAACACTGAAGCTTTCTTT.

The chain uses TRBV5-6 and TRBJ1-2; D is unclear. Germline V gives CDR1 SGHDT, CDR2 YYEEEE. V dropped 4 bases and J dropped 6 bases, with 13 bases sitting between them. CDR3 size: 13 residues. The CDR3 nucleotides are TGTGCCAGCAGCGCCGCCACCGGGGATGGCTACACCTTC. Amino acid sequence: CASSAATGDGYTF.

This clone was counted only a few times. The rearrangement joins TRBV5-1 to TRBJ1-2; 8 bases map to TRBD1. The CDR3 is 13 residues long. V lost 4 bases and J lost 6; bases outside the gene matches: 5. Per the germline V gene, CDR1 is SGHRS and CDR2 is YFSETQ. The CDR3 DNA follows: TGCGCCAGCAGCGCTCGACAGGGGAATGGCTACACCTTC. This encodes CASSARQGNGYTF.

The CDR3 spells CASSQAYERSYEQYF. CDR3 in DNA: TGTGCCAGCAGCCAAGCCTACGAGAGGTCCTACGAGCAGTACTTC. V gene TRBV4-2 combines with J gene TRBJ2-7; no clear D. Trimming removed 1 base at V and 1 base at J, with 11 bases between. From germline, CDR1 is LGHNA and CDR2 YNFKEQ. This CDR3 is 15 amino acids long.